This entry describes one T cell receptor beta chain. The data were obtained in a study of blood T cell repertoires in COVID-19. Overall study context: Donors in the United States, Italy and Spain gave samples during acute or convalescent COVID-19. PBMCs, B-cell-depleted T cells, or T cells were the source of the cDNA or gDNA that made up the material.

Per the study methods: Reference gene primers were amplified, and this amplification served to estimate nucleated cell counts. Assay used: immunoSEQ multiplex PCR; TCRdb lists only in-frame clones, some missing. Clonal size and the V and J genes are those of that table, whereas D and trimming came from the DNA. The top ten clones hold over 3.5% of a sample with about 270,000 clones, 90% of them seen once. Cohorts were determined from participant-reported clinical history. Germline loops: CDR1 GTSNPN, CDR2 SVGIG (reference sequence). The CDR3 length is 10 residues. Deletions cut 8 bases from V and 7 bases from J, with 11 bases between.

The material sequenced was PBMCs or T cells enriched from blood (not recorded which). The source of this sequence is a woman under 40 with acute COVID-19. This chain joins TRBV30 and TRBJ1-2; D remains unclear. Written as DNA, the CDR3 is TGTGCCCTAGAGGAGGGTGGCTACACCTTC. It encodes CALEEGGYTF.